This TCR beta chain was captured by sequencing in a study of T-cell reconstitution after alpha-beta-depleted transplantation in children. Findings and caveats of the study: From newly produced T cells came most of the T-cell counts and diversity one year after transplant. Diversity of TCRbeta at day 60 was high in some patients, arising from surviving recipient T cells and thymic progenitors.

The V gene lost 6 bases and the J gene lost 0 bases, with 12 bases spanning the gap. Per germline, CDR1 MNHNS and CDR2 SASEGT. The CDR3 covers 16 residues. This clonotype was seen a handful of times. Its target is not known. Unique molecular identifiers were used to barcode this TCRbeta library. TCRdb ran MiXCR on the PCR reads and lists one entry per CDR3 protein. The sample consists of some 300,000 distinct CDR3 sequences, less than 9.5% of them appearing once. The sample here was peripheral blood, taken 360 days after TCRalphabeta/CD19-depleted stem cell transplant. This sequence originates from a female patient aged 2-9 years who had a stem cell transplant for Fanconi anemia, so the T cells may come from the graft donor. This chain links TRBV6-1 with TRBJ1-6; tentatively, D is TRBD1 (5 bases). The CDR3 DNA reads as TGTGCCAGCAGAGTACAGGAATTCTCCTATAATTCACCCCTCCACTTT. The encoded protein is CASRVQEFSYNSPLHF.